This entry concerns a single T cell receptor (beta chain). Libraries were prepared by immunoSEQ multiplex PCR; TCRdb keeps only in-frame clonotypes and omits some of them. The repertoire holds roughly 150,000 clones, with about 90% as singletons. This record comes from a study of control samples from healthy donors and cancer patients. Germline loops: CDR1 LGHNA, CDR2 YNFKEQ. This CDR3 has 16 amino acids. Trimming pared 4 bases from V and 0 bases from J, leaving 12 bases between. V usage is TRBV4-2 and J usage is TRBJ2-2; D call uncertain. The TCR sequence derives from a man aged 18 to 35 in good health. Sequencing input: blood. CDR3 sequence reads: CASSPLTRSNTGELFF. The DNA for the CDR3 is TGTGCCAGCAGCCCGCTAACCCGGTCGAACACCGGGGAGCTGTTTTTT.